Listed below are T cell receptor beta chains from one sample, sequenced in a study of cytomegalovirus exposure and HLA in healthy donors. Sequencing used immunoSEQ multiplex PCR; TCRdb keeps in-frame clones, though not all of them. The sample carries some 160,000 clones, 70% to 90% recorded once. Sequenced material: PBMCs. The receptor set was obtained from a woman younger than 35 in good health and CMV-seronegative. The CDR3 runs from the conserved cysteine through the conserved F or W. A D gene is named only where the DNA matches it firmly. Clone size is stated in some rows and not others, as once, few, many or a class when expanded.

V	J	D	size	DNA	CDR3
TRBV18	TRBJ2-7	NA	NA	TGTGCCAGCTCACCATCCGGGACTCTCAACTCCTACGAGCAGTACTTC	CASSPSGTLNSYEQYF
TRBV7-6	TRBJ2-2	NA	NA	TGTGCCAGCAGCTTAGGGGAGACCGGGGAGCTGTTTTTT	CASSLGETGELFF
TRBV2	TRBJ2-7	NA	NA	TGTGCCAGCAGTACTGAATGGCGGACCTACGAGCAGTACTTC	CASSTEWRTYEQYF
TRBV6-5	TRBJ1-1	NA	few	TGTGCCAGCAGTTATAAGAGGGTCACTGAAGCTTTCTTT	CASSYKRVTEAFF
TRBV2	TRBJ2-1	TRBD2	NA	TGTGCCAGTGACCGGGAGGTCTACCACAATGAGCAGTTCTTC	CASDREVYHNEQFF
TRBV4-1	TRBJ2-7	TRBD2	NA	TGCGCCAGCAGCGTCCAGCGGGGCTCCTACGAGCAGTACTTC	CASSVQRGSYEQYF
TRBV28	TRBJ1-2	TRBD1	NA	TGTGCCAGCAGTTTTTCCCGGGACAGGGGGTATGATGGCTACACCTTC	CASSFSRDRGYDGYTF
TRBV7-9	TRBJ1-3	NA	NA	TGTTCCAGCACGGAACAGGGAGTCCCTGGAAACACCATATATTTT	CSSTEQGVPGNTIYF
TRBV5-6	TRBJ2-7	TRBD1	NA	TGTGCCAGCAGCTTGGGTGGCCCAGGGGGCTCCTACGAGCAGTACTTC	CASSLGGPGGSYEQYF
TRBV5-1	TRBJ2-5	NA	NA	TGCGCCAGCAGCTTGGAGGGGGGGTCCCAAGAGACCCAGTACTTC	CASSLEGGSQETQYF
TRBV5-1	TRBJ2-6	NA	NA	TGCGCCAGCAGCTTCGGTAGCTCTGGGGCCAACGTCCTGACTTTC	CASSFGSSGANVLTF
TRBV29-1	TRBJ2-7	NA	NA	TGCAGCGTCGGGCAAGACGGGGGACCCTACGAGCAGTACTTC	CSVGQDGGPYEQYF